This TCR beta chain was recovered during a study of blood T cell repertoires in COVID-19. Whole-study context: Samples taken during acute and convalescent COVID-19 were collected in the United States, Italy and Spain.

In the authors' workflow: Estimates of nucleated cell counts were drawn from the amplification of reference gene primers. TCRdb's table, derived via immunoSEQ multiplex PCR, lists solely in-frame clones and lacks some. The V and J calls and the clone size are those of that table, but D and trimming were determined from the DNA. The sample includes approximately 380,000 clones, more than 75% of them seen just once. From germline, CDR1 is GTSNPN and CDR2 SVGIG (reference sequence). CDR3 size: 16 residues. With V trimmed by 4 bases and J by 2 bases, 8 bases remained unmatched. Either two negative PCRs, clearance, or symptom resolution qualified Cohort 3 donors as recovered.

The rearrangement uses TRBV30 and TRBJ2-1, with 10 positions matching TRBD1. Material: PBMCs or T cells enriched from blood (not recorded which). This sequence originates from a woman in her late teens or twenties who had recovered from COVID-19. In DNA, the CDR3 is TGTGCCTGGACCGGATTCGGGACAGGGGCCTACAATGAGCAGTTCTTC. Translated, it gives CAWTGFGTGAYNEQFF.